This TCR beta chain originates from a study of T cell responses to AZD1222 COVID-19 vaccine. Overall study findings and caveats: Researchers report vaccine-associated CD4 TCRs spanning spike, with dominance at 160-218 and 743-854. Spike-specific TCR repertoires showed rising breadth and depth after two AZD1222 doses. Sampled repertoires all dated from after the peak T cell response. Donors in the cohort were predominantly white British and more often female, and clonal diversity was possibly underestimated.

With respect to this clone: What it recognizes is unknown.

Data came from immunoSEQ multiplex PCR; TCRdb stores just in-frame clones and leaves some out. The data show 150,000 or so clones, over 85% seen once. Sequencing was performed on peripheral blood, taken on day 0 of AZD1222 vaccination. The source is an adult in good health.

Here the CDR3 reads CASSQAAGANYGYTF. The CDR3 DNA is TGCGCCAGCAGCCAAGCGGCCGGGGCTAACTATGGCTACACCTTC. The gene calls are TRBV4-1 and TRBJ1-2; D uncertain. V dropped 1 base and J dropped 0 bases, with 9 bases sitting between them. This CDR3 has 15 residues. CDR1 is MGHRA and CDR2 is YSYEKL in the germline V gene.